This passage covers 10 T cell receptor beta chains from one sample sequenced in a study of cytomegalovirus exposure and HLA in healthy donors (dated by TCRdb to 2016 to 2017). Library generation was performed with the immunoSEQ multiplex PCR assay. The multiplex PCR relied on a mix of 60 forward primers for TCR Vbeta segments and 13 reverse primers for TCR Jbeta segments. Held by TCRdb, this immuneACCESS table contains in-frame sequences only and omits some clones. Under half of the omission traces to an unresolved V gene where checked; the cause of the rest is unknown. Present in this sample are 100,000 or so clones, around 70% of which were seen just once. The ten biggest clones cover under 1.5% of the sample. Sequencing was carried out using PBMCs. These receptor sequences come from a middle-aged man in good health and CMV-seronegative.

This chain uses TRBV5-4 with TRBJ2-7, with 12 positions matching TRBD1. After removal of 4 bases from V and 4 bases from J, the junction contained 6 bases not matched to a gene. The CDR3 totals 15 residues. Germline CDR1 and CDR2: SGHNT and YYREEE (reference sequence). CDR3 in amino acids: CASSLPGQGAYEQYF. DNA of the CDR3: TGTGCCAGCAGCCTGCCGGGACAGGGGGCGTACGAGCAGTACTTC.

V gene TRBV4-1 combines with J gene TRBJ1-5; no firm D call. CDR3 length: 17 residues. V lost 1 base, J lost 4 bases, and 17 bases lay in between. Germline V lookup: CDR1 MGHRA, CDR2 YSYEKL. CDR3 nucleotide sequence: TGCGCCAGCAGCCAAGGTATTGAGCAGGTTAGAAATCAGCCCCAGCATTTT. Translation: CASSQGIEQVRNQPQHF.

Only one count was recorded for this clone. The chain links TRBV19 to TRBJ2-3; possible D gene TRBD2, 5 bases. The V end was cut by 4 bases, the J end by 0 bases, with 14 bases between. Germline V lookup: CDR1 LNHDA, CDR2 SQIVND (reference sequence). This CDR3 is built from 16 residues. This chain's CDR3 is CASSRHSLASTDTQYF. Here the CDR3 DNA reads TGTGCCAGTAGTAGACACTCGCTAGCTAGCACAGATACGCAGTATTTT.

The chain employs TRBV5-6 and TRBJ2-3, with D unclear. The V gene lost 2 bases and the J gene lost 3 bases, with 7 bases spanning the gap. From germline, CDR1 is SGHDT and CDR2 YYEEEE. This CDR3 is built from 13 residues. The CDR3 region is CASSFYMTDTQYF. CDR3 coding DNA: TGTGCCAGCAGCTTTTATATGACAGATACGCAGTATTTT.

The chain recombines TRBV7-9 with TRBJ2-1, with 10 nucleotides matching TRBD2. With V trimmed by 0 bases and J by 1 base, 3 bases remained unmatched. CDR3 length equals 17 residues. Germline CDR1 and CDR2: SEHNR and FQNEAQ (reference sequence). CDR3 nucleotide sequence: TGTGCCAGCAGCTTAGCGGGAGCGGGAGGGTCCTACAATGAGCAGTTCTTC. It is translated as CASSLAGAGGSYNEQFF. The full variable domain, in which reference TRBV7-9 and TRBJ2-1 provide the parts outside the CDR3, is DTGVSQNPRHKITKRGQNVTFRCDPISEHNRLYWYRQTLGQGPEFLTYFQNEAQLEKSRLLSDRFSAERPKGSFSTLEIQRTEQGDSAMYLCASSLAGAGGSYNEQFFGPGTRLTVL.

This chain connects TRBV7-8 to TRBJ2-1, with TRBD1 matching 9 bases. The CDR3 is 16 amino acids. V was pared by 5 bases and J by 5 bases, with 10 bases of the junction left unmatched. Germline lookup yields CDR1 SGHVS and CDR2 FQNEAQ. CDR3 bases: TGTGCCAGCAGCCTTGCCGGGACAGGGTTGCACAATGAGCAGTTCTTC. Translated: CASSLAGTGLHNEQFF.

J is TRBJ2-3 and V is TRBV6-4, with D possibly matching TRBD1 (6 bases). The CDR3 has 14 residues. Germline values: CDR1 MRHNA, CDR2 SNTAGT. Trimming took off 3 bases at V and 1 base at J, with 8 bases between the two ends. Here the CDR3 reads CASSEGAGTDTQYF. The CDR3 region has the DNA TGTGCCAGCAGTGAGGGGGCCGGCACAGATACGCAGTATTTT.

The V gene is TRBV29-1, the J gene TRBJ2-1; 7 nucleotides line up with TRBD2. Germline V gives CDR1 SQVTM, CDR2 ANQGSEA. CDR3 size: 14 residues. V shed 5 bases, J shed 3 bases, and the junction held 7 bases outside the gene matches. CDR3 region: CSVTLAVSYNEQFF. The CDR3, as DNA: TGCAGCGTTACCCTAGCGGTTAGCTACAATGAGCAGTTCTTC.

The chain employs TRBV7-9 and TRBJ2-1; D call uncertain. The length of the CDR3 is 13 residues. Between the trimmed V and J ends, which lost 5 bases and 4 bases, there was a span of 9 bases. CDR1 SEHNR and CDR2 FQNEAQ come from the germline V gene (reference sequence). CDR3 region: CASSAHEYNEQFF. DNA of the CDR3: TGTGCCAGCAGCGCGCACGAATACAATGAGCAGTTCTTC.

The rearrangement links TRBV28 to TRBJ2-4; tentatively, D is TRBD1 (6 bases). Germline lookup yields CDR1 MDHEN and CDR2 SYDVKM. The V gene lost 3 bases and the J gene lost 2 bases, with 11 bases spanning the gap. This CDR3 comprises 15 residues. This CDR3 is CASSFRGQTKNIQYF. CDR3 DNA sequence: TGTGCCAGCAGTTTCAGAGGACAGACCAAAAACATTCAGTACTTC.